This TCR beta chain was found in a study of blood T cell repertoires in COVID-19. Study information: T cells, B-cell-depleted T cells, or PBMCs supplied cDNA or gDNA.

The assay was immunoSEQ multiplex PCR, and TCRdb's table has in-frame clones only and misses some. The sample has fewer than 600,000 clones, roughly nine tenths seen once. The CDR3 is 13 amino acids. V lost 6 bases to trimming and J lost 3 bases, with 10 bases between them. Only a few counts were recorded for this clone. Sample: peripheral blood. V and J are TRBV12-3 or TRBV12-4 and TRBJ2-3, with D uncertain. The receptor was isolated from a man aged 18 to 35 with COVID-19, enrolled during active disease. This chain's CDR3 is CASRERITDTQYF. CDR3 nucleotides: TGTGCCAGCAGGGAGAGAATTACAGATACGCAGTATTTT.